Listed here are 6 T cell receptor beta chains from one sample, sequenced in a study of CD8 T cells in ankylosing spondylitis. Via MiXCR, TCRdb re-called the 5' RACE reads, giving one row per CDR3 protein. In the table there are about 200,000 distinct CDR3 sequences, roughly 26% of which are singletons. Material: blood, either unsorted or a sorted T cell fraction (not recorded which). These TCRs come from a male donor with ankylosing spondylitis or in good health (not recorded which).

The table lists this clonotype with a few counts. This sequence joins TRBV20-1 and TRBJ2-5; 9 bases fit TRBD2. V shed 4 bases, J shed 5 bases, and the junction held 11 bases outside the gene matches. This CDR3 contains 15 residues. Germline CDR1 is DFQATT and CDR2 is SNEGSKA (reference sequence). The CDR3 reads CSAIALAGSGETQYF. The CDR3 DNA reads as TGCAGTGCTATTGCCCTAGCGGGATCCGGGGAGACCCAGTACTTC.

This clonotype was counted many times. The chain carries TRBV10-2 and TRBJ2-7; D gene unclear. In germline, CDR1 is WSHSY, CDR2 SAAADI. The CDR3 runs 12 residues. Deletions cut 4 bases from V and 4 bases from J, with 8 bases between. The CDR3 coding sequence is TGCGCCAGCAGTGCCGTGTCTTACGAGCAGTACTTC. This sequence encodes CASSAVSYEQYF.

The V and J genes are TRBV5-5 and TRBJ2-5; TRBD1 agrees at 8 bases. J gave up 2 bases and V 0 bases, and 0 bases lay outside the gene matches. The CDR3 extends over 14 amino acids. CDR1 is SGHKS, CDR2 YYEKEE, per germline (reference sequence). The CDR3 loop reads CASSLGDRQETQYF. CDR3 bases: TGTGCCAGCAGCTTGGGGGACAGGCAAGAGACCCAGTACTTC.

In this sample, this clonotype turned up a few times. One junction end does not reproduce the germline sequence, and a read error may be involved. CDR3 loop: CASRPGGRSSEQYF. In nucleotides, the CDR3 is TGTGCCAGCAGACCGGGCGGGAGATCCTCCGAGCAGTACTTC. This chain uses TRBV6-2 or TRBV6-3 with TRBJ2-7; 7 nucleotides agree with TRBD2. Germline V lookup: CDR1 MNHEY, CDR2 SVGEGT. The CDR3 extends over 14 amino acids.

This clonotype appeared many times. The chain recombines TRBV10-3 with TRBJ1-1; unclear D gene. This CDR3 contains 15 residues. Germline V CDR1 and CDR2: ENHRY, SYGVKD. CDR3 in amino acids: CAIHGEREVGAEAFF. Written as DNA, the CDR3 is TGTGCTATTCACGGGGAACGGGAAGTTGGCGCTGAAGCTTTCTTT.

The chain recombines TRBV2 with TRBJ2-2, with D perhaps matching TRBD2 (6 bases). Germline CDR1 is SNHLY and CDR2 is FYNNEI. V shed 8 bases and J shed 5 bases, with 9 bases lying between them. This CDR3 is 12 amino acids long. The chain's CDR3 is CASGRRTGELFF. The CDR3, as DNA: TGTGCCAGCGGGAGGAGGACCGGGGAGCTGTTTTTT.